Shown below are 2 T cell receptor beta chains from a single sample sequenced in a study of blood T cells in healthy people across ages. With a J-beta primer mix and a sample-barcoded 5' primer, a second PCR ran 7 to 11 cycles. TCRdb analysed the 5' RACE reads with MiXCR anew, one entry per CDR3 protein. Of 600,000 to 1,000,000 distinct CDR3 sequences listed, roughly 60% were seen once; the top ten hold around 20%. Sequenced: blood. The source of these receptors is a man younger than 45 in good health.

This chain links TRBV20-1 with TRBJ2-7; 11 bases agree with TRBD2. Losses at the gene ends were 3 bases for V and 6 bases for J; bases not matched to a gene: 4. This CDR3 region has 13 residues. Germline CDR1 DFQATT, CDR2 SNEGSKA (reference sequence). Written as DNA, the CDR3 is TGCAGTGCTAGTAGTGGACTAGCGGGCGAGCAGTACTTC. It translates to CSASSGLAGEQYF.

V usage is TRBV6-2 or TRBV6-3 and J usage is TRBJ2-1; D is unresolved. CDR1 and CDR2 (germline): MNHEY, SVGEGT. V was cut by 5 bases and J by 12 bases, with 14 bases left in between. This CDR3 comprises 12 residues. CDR3 amino acids: CASSDRLDVQFF. The CDR3 coding sequence is TGTGCCAGCAGTGATAGACTCGACGTGCAGTTCTTC.